The 15 T cell receptor beta chains presented below share a single source sample, sequenced in a study of cytotoxic CD8 clonotypes in ibrutinib-treated CLL (dated by TCRdb to about 2021). In light of the paper, this sample's time point label describes: progressive disease on ibrutinib. The library relied on the immunoSEQ multiplex PCR assay. TCRdb took over this immuneACCESS table, retaining in-frame rearrangements with V and J assigned. Such tables are incomplete; in checked studies, under half of the missing clones stem from an unresolved V gene, and the remainder is unexplained. The sample yields 150,000 or so clones; roughly 88% were counted once. Together, the top ten hold around 2.7% of the sample. Material: PBMCs, obtained at disease progression, from a patient treated with ibrutinib. The receptors shown here come from a human donor with chronic lymphocytic leukemia.

CDR3 sequence: CASSSRDEQFF. CDR3 DNA sequence: TGTGCCAGCAGCTCTAGGGATGAGCAGTTCTTC. The chain carries TRBV11-3 and TRBJ2-1; no clear D. This CDR3 is built from 11 residues. V shed 4 bases and J shed 8 bases, with 6 bases lying between them. Looked up from germline, CDR1 is SGHNT and CDR2 is YENEEA.

This clone appeared once. The V call is TRBV7-9, the J call TRBJ2-2, with 7 bases aligning to TRBD1. This CDR3 is 15 amino acids long. CDR1 and CDR2 (germline): SEHNR, FQNEAQ (reference sequence). The V and J ends lost 1 base and 1 base, in that order; junction bases with no gene match: 0. CDR3 nucleotides: TGTGCCAGCAGCTTAGGGACAGGGAACACCGGGGAGCTGTTTTTT. Translation: CASSLGTGNTGELFF.

The rearrangement links TRBV11-3 to TRBJ1-1, with 8 bases identical to TRBD1. The germline V gene has CDR1 SGHNT and CDR2 YENEEA. This CDR3 has 16 residues. V gave up 1 base and J gave up 2 bases; unmatched junction bases: 6. The CDR3 region is CASSLGQGILNTEAFF. Here the CDR3 DNA reads TGTGCCAGCAGCTTAGGACAGGGGATACTTAACACTGAAGCTTTCTTT.

The genes are TRBV30 and TRBJ1-3, with 8 bases fitting TRBD1. The CDR3 has 15 residues. V was pared by 0 bases and J by 4 bases, with 5 bases of the junction left unmatched. In germline, CDR1 is GTSNPN, CDR2 SVGIG (reference sequence). The CDR3 region has the DNA TGTGCCTGGAGTGTACCCGGGACAGGAGGAAACACCATATATTTT. This translates into CAWSVPGTGGNTIYF.

The J gene is TRBJ2-5, the V gene TRBV5-1, with D tentatively TRBD2 (6 bases). The germline V and J ends were trimmed by 0 bases and 2 bases, with 17 bases remaining between them. Germline loops: CDR1 SGHRS, CDR2 YFSETQ. This CDR3 comprises 17 residues. DNA for the CDR3: TGCGCCAGCAGCTTGGCCTTGGCGGGATCTTTACAAGAGACCCAGTACTTC. Protein product: CASSLALAGSLQETQYF.

This clone was observed a single time. V usage is TRBV19 and J usage is TRBJ2-2; TRBD2 agrees at 9 bases. This CDR3 has 15 amino acids. The junction had 8 bases not matched to a gene; V was cut back by 6 bases and J by 6 bases. Germline loops: CDR1 LNHDA, CDR2 SQIVND (reference sequence). Written as DNA, the CDR3 is TGTGCCAGTAGAACGATAGCGGGAGTAGCCGGGGAGCTGTTTTTT. It yields the protein CASRTIAGVAGELFF.

This chain links TRBV6-1 with TRBJ1-1; D remains unclear. The V and J ends lost 3 bases and 3 bases respectively, with 5 bases between them. Germline V gives CDR1 MNHNS, CDR2 SASEGT. The CDR3 length is 12 residues. The CDR3 nucleotides read TGTGCCAGCAGTGACAGTTACACTGAAGCTTTCTTT. Encoded protein: CASSDSYTEAFF.

This chain connects TRBV29-1 to TRBJ1-1; the D is unclear. Per the germline V gene, CDR1 is SQVTM and CDR2 is ANQGSEA. The germline V and J ends were trimmed by 4 bases and 1 base, with 13 bases remaining between them. CDR3 length equals 14 residues. CDR3 sequence (DNA): TGCAGCGTTGTTTGGGCAGCTCCGAACACTGAAGCTTTCTTT. It codes for CSVVWAAPNTEAFF.

The chain employs TRBV6-6 and TRBJ2-5, with 9 bases fitting TRBD1. CDR3 length: 15 amino acids. With 7 bases clipped from V and 3 bases from J, the junction kept 9 bases outside the gene matches. Germline V lookup: CDR1 MNHNY, CDR2 SVGAGI (reference sequence). DNA for the CDR3: TGTGCCAGCACCCAGGACAGGGGATACGAAGAGACCCAGTACTTC. Translating it yields CASTQDRGYEETQYF.

This clone was counted a single time. This rearrangement joins TRBV5-4 to TRBJ1-1, with D unclear. The germline V gene has CDR1 SGHNT and CDR2 YYREEE (reference sequence). The length of the CDR3 is 11 residues. V was pared by 6 bases and J by 6 bases, with 9 bases between. CDR3 nucleotide sequence: TGTGCCAGCATTGAGGGTCCTGAAGCTTTCTTT. The encoded protein is CASIEGPEAFF.

This clone was recorded only once. The V call is TRBV9, the J call TRBJ2-1, with 10 bases lining up with TRBD2. Losses at the gene ends were 3 bases for V and 9 bases for J; bases not matched to a gene: 12. In germline, CDR1 is SGDLS, CDR2 YYNGEE. This CDR3 has 16 amino acids. The CDR3 protein is CASSALAGEVAGEQFF. Written as DNA, the CDR3 is TGTGCCAGCAGCGCCCTAGCGGGAGAGGTTGCGGGTGAGCAGTTCTTC.

V is TRBV6-5 and J is TRBJ2-5; D might be TRBD2 (7 bases). The CDR3 spans 13 residues. The V gene's germline CDR1 is MNHEY and CDR2 SVGAGI. Deletions cut 8 bases from V and 5 bases from J, with 15 bases between. The CDR3 coding sequence is TGTGCCAGCGGAGGGGGGGGCTGGGAGACCCAGTACTTC. Translated: CASGGGGWETQYF.

The chain recombines TRBV11-3 with TRBJ2-2; 10 nucleotides match TRBD2. The CDR3 sequence is 17 residues long. Germline lookup yields CDR1 SGHNT and CDR2 YENEEA. Trimming cost V 5 bases and J 3 bases; bases outside gene matches: 9. This chain's CDR3 is CASSQGPAGGHTGELFF. The CDR3 coding sequence is TGTGCCAGCAGCCAGGGTCCAGCGGGAGGGCACACCGGGGAGCTGTTTTTT.

This chain uses TRBV12-5 with TRBJ1-1; D remains ambiguous. V gave up 0 bases and J gave up 1 base, with 21 bases separating them. The CDR3 extends over 19 amino acids. Per the germline V gene, CDR1 is LGHNT and CDR2 is FRNRAP. CDR3 region: CASGLVLWSIAEGNTEAFF. CDR3 bases: TGTGCTAGTGGTTTGGTACTCTGGAGTATAGCCGAAGGGAACACTGAAGCTTTCTTT.

This clone turned up a few times. The chain recombines TRBV7-9 with TRBJ1-1; 7 bases align to TRBD1. Germline V gives CDR1 SEHNR, CDR2 FQNEAQ (reference sequence). V gave up 4 bases and J gave up 1 base; unmatched junction bases: 6. The CDR3 runs 15 residues. The CDR3: CASSSIQGQNTEAFF. The DNA of the CDR3 is TGTGCCAGCAGCTCCATACAGGGGCAGAACACTGAAGCTTTCTTT.